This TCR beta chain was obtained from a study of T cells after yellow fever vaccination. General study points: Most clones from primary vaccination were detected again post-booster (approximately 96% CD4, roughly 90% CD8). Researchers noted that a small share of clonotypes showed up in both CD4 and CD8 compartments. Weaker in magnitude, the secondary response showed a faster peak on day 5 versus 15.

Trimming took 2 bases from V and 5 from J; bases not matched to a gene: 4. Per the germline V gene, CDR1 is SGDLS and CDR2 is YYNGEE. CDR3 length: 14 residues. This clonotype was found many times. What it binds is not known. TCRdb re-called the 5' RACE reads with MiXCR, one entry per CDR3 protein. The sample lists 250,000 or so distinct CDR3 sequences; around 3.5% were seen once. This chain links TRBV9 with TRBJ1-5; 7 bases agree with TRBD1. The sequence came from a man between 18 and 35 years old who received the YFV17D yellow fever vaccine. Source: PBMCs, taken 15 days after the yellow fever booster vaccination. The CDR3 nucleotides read TGTGCCAGCAGCGTGAGGGACAGCGATCAGCCCCAGCATTTT. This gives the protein CASSVRDSDQPQHF.